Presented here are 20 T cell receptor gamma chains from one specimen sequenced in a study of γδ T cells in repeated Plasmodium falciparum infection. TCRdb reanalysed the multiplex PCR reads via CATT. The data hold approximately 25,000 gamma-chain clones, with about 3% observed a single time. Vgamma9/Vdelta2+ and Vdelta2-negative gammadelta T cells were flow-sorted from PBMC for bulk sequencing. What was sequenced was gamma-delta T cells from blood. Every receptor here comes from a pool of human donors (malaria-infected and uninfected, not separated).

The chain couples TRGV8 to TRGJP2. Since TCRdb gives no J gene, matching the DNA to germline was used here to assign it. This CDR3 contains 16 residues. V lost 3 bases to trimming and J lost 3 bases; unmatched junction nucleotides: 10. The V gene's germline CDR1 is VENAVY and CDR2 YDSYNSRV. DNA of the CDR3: TGTGCCACCTGGGATGTTGGAGTAGGTAGTGATTGGATCAAGACGTTT. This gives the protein CATWDVGVGSDWIKTF.

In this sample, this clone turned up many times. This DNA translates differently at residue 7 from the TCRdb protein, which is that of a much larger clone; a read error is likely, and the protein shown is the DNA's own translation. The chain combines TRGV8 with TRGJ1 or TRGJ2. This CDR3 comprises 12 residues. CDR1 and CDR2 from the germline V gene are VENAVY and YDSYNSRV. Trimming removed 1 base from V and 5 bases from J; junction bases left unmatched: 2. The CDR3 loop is CATWDSHYKKLF. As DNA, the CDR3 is TGTGCCACCTGGGATAGTCATTATAAGAAACTCTTT.

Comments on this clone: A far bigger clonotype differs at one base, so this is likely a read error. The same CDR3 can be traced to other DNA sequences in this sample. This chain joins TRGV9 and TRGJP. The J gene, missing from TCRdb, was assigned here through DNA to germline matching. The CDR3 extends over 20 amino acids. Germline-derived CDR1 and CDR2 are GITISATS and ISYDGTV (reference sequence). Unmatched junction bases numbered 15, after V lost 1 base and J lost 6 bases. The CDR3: CALWEVWSLLGELGKKIKVF. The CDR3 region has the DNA TGTGCCTTGTGGGAGGTCTGGTCCCTATTAGGAGAGTTGGGCAAAAAAATCAAGGTATTT.

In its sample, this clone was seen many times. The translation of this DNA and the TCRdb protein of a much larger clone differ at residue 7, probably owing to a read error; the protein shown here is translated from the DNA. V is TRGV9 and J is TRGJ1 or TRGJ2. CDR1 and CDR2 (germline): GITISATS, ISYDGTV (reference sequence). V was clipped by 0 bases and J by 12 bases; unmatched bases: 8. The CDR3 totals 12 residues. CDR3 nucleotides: TGTGCCTTGTGGGAGGTGCAGGTTCGGAAACTCTTT. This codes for CALWEVQVRKLF.

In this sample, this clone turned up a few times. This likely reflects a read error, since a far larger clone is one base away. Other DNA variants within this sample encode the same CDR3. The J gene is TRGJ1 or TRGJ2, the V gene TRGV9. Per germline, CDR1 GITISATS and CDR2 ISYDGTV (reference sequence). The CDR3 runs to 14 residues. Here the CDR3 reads CALWEVTNYYKKLF. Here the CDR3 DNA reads TGTGCCTTATGGGAGGTAACGAATTATTATAAGAAACTCTTT.

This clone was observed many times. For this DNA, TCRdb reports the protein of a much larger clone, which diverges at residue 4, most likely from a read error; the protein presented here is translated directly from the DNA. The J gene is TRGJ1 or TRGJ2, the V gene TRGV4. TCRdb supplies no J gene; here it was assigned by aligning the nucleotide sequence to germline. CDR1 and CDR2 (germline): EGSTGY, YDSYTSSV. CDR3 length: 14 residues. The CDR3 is CATRDGPRRYKKLF. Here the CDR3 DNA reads TGTGCCACCCGGGATGGGCCTCGTCGTTATAAGAAACTCTTT.

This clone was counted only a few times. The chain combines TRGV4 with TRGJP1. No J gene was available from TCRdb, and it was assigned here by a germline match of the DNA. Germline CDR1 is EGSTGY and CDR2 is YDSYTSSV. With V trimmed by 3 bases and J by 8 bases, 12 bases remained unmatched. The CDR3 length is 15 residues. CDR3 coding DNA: TGTGCCACCTGGGATTTTAACAGAATCGGTTGGTTCAAGATATTT. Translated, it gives CATWDFNRIGWFKIF.

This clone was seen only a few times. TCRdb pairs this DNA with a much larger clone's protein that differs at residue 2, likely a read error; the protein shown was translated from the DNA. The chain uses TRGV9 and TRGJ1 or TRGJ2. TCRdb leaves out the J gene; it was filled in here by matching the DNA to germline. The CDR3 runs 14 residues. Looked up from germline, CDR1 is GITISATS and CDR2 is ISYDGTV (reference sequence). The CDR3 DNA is TGTACCTTGTGGGAGGTGCGTTTTTATTATAAGAAACTCTTT. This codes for CTLWEVRFYYKKLF.

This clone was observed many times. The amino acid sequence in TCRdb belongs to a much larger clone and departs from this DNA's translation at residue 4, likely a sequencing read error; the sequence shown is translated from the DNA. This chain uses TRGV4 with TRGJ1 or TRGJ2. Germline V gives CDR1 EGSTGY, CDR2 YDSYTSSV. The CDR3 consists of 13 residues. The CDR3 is CATRDAPYYKKLF. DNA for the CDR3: TGTGCCACCCGGGATGCGCCTTATTATAAGAAACTCTTT.

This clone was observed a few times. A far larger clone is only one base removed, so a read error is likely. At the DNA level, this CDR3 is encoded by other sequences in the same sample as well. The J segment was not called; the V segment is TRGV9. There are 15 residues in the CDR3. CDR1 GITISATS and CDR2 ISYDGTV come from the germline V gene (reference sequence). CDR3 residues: CALWSEGLGKKIKVF. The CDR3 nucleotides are TGTGCCTTGTGGTCCGAGGGGTTGGGCAAAAAAATTAAGGTATTT.

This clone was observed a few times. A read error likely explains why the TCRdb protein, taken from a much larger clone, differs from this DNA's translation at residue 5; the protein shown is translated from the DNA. The CDR3 nucleotides read TGTGCCTTGTGGGCGACATATAAGAAACTCTTT. Protein product: CALWATYKKLF. The V call is TRGV9, the J call TRGJ1 or TRGJ2. Because TCRdb records no J gene, it was assigned here through a match of the DNA to germline. V shed 5 bases, J shed 7 bases, and the junction held 5 bases outside the gene matches. From germline, CDR1 is GITISATS and CDR2 ISYDGTV (reference sequence). The CDR3 loop spans 11 amino acids.

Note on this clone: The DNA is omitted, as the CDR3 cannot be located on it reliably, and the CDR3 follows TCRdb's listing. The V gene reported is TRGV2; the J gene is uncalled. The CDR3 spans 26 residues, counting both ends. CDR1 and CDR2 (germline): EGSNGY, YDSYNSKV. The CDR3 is CAVIRNSLAVEQHLLSQVSIGRIQHF.

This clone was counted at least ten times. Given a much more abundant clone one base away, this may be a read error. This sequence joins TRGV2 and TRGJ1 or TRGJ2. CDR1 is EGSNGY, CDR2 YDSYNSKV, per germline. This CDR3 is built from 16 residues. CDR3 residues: CATWGGHRRVYYKKLF. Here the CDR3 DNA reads TGTGCCACCTGGGGCGGGCATCGACGGGTTTATTATAAGAAACTCTTT.

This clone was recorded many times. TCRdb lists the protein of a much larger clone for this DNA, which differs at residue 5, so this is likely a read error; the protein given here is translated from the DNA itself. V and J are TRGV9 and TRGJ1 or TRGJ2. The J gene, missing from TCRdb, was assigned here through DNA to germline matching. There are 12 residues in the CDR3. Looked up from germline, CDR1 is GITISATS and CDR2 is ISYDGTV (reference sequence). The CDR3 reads CALWGVAFKKLF. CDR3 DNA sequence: TGTGCCTTGTGGGGGGTGGCCTTCAAGAAACTCTTT.

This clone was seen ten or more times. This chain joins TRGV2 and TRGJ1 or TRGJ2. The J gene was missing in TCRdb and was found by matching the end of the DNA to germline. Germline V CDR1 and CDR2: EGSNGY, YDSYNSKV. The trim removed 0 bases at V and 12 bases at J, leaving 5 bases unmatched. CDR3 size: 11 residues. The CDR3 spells CATWDGLAKLF. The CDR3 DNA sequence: TGTGCCACCTGGGACGGGCTCGCGAAACTCTTT.

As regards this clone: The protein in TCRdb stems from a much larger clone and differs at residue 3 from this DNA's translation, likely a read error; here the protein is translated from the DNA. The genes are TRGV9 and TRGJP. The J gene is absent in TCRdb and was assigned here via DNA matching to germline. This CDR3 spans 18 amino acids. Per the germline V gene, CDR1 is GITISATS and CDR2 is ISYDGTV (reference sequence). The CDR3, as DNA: TGTGCCATGTGGGAGGTTCGAGGGGAAGAGTTGGGCAAAAAAATCAAGGTATTT. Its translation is CAMWEVRGEELGKKIKVF.

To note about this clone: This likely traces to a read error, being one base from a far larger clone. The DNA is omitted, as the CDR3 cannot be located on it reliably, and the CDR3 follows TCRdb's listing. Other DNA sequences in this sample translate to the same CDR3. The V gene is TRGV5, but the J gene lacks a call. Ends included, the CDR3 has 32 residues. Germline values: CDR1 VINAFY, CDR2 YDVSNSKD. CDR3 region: CATWDRRRIIRNSLAVEQHWLSQVSIGRIQHF.

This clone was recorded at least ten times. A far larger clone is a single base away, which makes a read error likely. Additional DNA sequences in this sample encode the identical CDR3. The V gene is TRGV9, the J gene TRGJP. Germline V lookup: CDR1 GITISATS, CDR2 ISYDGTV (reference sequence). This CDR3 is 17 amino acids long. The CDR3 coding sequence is TGTGCCTTGTGGGAATTCTTGAAAGAGTTAGGCAAAAAAATCAAGGTATTT. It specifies CALWEFLKELGKKIKVF.

CDR3 region: CAPGMAYYKKLF. CDR3 coding DNA: TGTGCACCTGGGATGGCTTATTATAAGAAACTCTTT. The J gene is TRGJ1 or TRGJ2, the V gene TRGV4. The J gene was missing in TCRdb and was found by matching the end of the DNA to germline. CDR3 size: 12 residues. Germline V CDR1 and CDR2: EGSTGY, YDSYTSSV.

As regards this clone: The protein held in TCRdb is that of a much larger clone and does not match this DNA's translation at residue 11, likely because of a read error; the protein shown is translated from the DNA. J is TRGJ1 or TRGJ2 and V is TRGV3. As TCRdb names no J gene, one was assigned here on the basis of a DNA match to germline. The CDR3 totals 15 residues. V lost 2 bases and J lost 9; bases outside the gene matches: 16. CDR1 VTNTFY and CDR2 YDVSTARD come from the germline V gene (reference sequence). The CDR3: CATWDITHGVCKKLF. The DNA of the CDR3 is TGTGCCACCTGGGACATCACCCATGGAGTATGTAAGAAACTCTTT.